These 3 T cell receptor beta chains came from one sample sequenced in a study of blood T cells in healthy people across ages. For the second PCR, which ran for about 7 to 11 cycles, a sample-barcoded 5' primer and a J-beta primer mix were used. A single record per CDR3 protein comes from TCRdb applying MiXCR to the 5' RACE reads. The sample includes some 900,000 distinct CDR3 sequences, about 48% of them seen just once. Sequencing was done on a sample of blood. The receptors shown here come from a man aged 25-45 years in good health.

This chain uses TRBV4-1 with TRBJ2-1; D is perhaps TRBD1 (6 bases). The V end lost 0 bases, the J end lost 5 bases, and 14 bases lay between the germline ends. CDR1 is MGHRA and CDR2 is YSYEKL in the germline V gene. The CDR3 totals 16 residues. CDR3 DNA: TGCGCCAGCAGCCAAGATCTTACAGGGATCAACAATGAGCAGTTCTTC. Protein sequence: CASSQDLTGINNEQFF.

The chain is built from TRBV12-3 or TRBV12-4 and TRBJ2-5, with D possibly called TRBD1 or TRBD2 (5 bases each). The CDR3 has 13 amino acids. V was cut by 6 bases and J by 5 bases, with 13 bases left in between. The CDR3 DNA reads as TGTGCCAGCAGCGAGGGGACCTTTGAGACCCAGTACTTC. Translated: CASSEGTFETQYF.

This clonotype has just a few counts. This sequence joins TRBV4-1 and TRBJ1-1; D is uncertain. The V gene's germline CDR1 is MGHRA and CDR2 YSYEKL. V shed 3 bases and J shed 1 base, with 9 bases lying between them. This CDR3 has 14 amino acids. CDR3 region: CASSQRGPNTEAFF. CDR3 nucleotide sequence: TGCGCCAGCAGCCAGCGCGGACCGAACACTGAAGCTTTCTTT.